This T cell receptor (beta chain) was identified in a study of blood T cell repertoires in COVID-19. The method was immunoSEQ multiplex PCR; TCRdb's version includes in-frame clones alone and lacks a portion of them. The sample yields 130,000 to 150,000 clones, 88% seen once. CDR1 and CDR2 from the germline V gene are MNHNY and SVGAGI (reference sequence). The CDR3 is 13 amino acids. Trimming left V 8 bases short and J 0 bases short, with 10 bases between. This clone was recorded once. The sequenced sample consisted of peripheral blood. The chain couples TRBV6-6 to TRBJ1-1; perhaps TRBD1 as D (5 bases). This sequence originates from a human donor in a cohort sampled during active COVID-19. The CDR3 DNA sequence: TGTGCCAGCGACAGAAACATGAACACTGAAGCTTTCTTT. Translated: CASDRNMNTEAFF.